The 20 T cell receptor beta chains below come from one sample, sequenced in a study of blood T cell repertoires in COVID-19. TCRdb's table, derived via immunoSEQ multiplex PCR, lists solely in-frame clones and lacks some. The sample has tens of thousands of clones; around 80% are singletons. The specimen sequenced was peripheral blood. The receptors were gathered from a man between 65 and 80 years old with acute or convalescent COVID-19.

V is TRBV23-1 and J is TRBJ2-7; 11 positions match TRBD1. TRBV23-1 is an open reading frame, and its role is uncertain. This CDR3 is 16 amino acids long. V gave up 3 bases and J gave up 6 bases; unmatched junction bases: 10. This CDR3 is CASSQPLGQGASEQYV. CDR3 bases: TGCGCCAGCAGTCAGCCCCTAGGACAGGGGGCGAGCGAGCAGTACGTC.

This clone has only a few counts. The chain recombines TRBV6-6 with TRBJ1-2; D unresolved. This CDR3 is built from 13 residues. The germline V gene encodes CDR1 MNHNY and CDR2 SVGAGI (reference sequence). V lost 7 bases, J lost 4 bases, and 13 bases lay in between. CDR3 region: CASNPGGSYGYTF. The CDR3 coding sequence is TGTGCCAGCAATCCAGGTGGTTCCTATGGCTACACCTTC.

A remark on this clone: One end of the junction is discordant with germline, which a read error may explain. The CDR3 region is CASSYSGHQFF. CDR3 DNA: TGTGCCAGCAGTTACTCGGGACATCAATTTTTC. This rearrangement joins TRBV6-5 to TRBJ1-2, with D maybe TRBD1 (6 bases). Germline CDR1 MNHEY, CDR2 SVGAGI. The CDR3 totals 11 residues.

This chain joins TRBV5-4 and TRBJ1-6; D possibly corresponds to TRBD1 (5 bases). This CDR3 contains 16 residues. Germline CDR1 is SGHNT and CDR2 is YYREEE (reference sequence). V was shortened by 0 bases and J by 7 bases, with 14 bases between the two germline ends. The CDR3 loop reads CASSLAAGNMNSPLHF. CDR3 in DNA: TGTGCCAGCAGCTTGGCGGCAGGGAATATGAATTCACCCCTCCACTTT.

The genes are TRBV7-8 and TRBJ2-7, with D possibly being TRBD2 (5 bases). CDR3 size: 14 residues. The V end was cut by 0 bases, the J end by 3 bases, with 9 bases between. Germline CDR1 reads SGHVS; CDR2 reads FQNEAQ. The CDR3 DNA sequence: TGTGCCAGCAGCTTAGCGAGTGGGAGCTACGAGCAGTACGTC. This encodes CASSLASGSYEQYV.

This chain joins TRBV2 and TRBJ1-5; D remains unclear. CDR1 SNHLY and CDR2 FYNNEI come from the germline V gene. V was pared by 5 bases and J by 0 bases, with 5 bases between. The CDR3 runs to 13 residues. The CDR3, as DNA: TGTGCCAGCAGTACCTATAGCAATCAGCCCCAGCATTTT. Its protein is CASSTYSNQPQHF.

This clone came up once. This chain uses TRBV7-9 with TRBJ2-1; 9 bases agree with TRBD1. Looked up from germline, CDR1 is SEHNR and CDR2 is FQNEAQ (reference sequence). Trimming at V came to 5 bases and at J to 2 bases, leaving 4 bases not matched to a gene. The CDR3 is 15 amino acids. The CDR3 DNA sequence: TGTGCCAGCAGCACACAGGGGGCCGCCTACAATGAGCAGTTCTTC. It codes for CASSTQGAAYNEQFF.

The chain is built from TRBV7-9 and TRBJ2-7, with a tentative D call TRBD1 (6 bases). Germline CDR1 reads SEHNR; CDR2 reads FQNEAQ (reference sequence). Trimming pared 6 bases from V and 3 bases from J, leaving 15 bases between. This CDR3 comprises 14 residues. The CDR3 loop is CASSSLVQGYEQYF. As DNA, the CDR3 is TGTGCCAGCAGTTCCTTGGTACAGGGCTACGAGCAGTACTTC.

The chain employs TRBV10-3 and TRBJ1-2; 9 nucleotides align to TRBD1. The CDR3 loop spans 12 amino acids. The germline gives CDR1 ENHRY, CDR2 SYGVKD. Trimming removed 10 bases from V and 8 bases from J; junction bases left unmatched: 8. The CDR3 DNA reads TGTGCCACCGACACAGGGGGCGGCGGCTACACCTTC. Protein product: CATDTGGGGYTF.

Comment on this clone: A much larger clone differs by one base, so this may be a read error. This CDR3 is CTSSIGRQTPIQYF. The CDR3 DNA reads as TGTACCAGTAGTATAGGTCGACAGACTCCCATTCAGTACTTC. J is TRBJ2-4 and V is TRBV19; tentative D call: TRBD1 (5 bases). Per germline, CDR1 LNHDA and CDR2 SQIVND (reference sequence). CDR3 length: 14 residues.

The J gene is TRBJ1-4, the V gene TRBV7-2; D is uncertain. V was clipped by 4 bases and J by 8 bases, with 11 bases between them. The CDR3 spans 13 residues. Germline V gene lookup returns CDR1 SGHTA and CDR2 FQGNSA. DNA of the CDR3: TGTGCCAGCAGCTCGATGGAGGGAGAAAAACTGTTTTTT. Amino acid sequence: CASSSMEGEKLFF.

The CDR3 sequence is CASSLRGFGGGTHNEQFF. CDR3 nucleotides: TGTGCCAGCAGTTTAAGGGGGTTTGGGGGTGGAACCCACAATGAGCAGTTCTTC. V usage is TRBV28 and J usage is TRBJ2-1; the D gene is possibly TRBD1 (6 bases). V lost 2 bases and J 5 bases, leaving 22 bases between the germline ends. Germline-derived CDR1 and CDR2 are MDHEN and SYDVKM. The CDR3 totals 18 residues.

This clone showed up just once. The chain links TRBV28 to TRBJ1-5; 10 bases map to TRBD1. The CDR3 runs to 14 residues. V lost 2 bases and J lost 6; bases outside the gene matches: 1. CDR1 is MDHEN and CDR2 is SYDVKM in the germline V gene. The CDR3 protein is CASSLDRGPQPQHF. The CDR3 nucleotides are TGTGCCAGCAGTTTAGACAGGGGGCCTCAGCCCCAGCATTTT. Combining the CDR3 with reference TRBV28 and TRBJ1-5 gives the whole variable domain DVKVTQSSRYLVKRTGEKVFLECVQDMDHENMFWYRQDPGLGLRLIYFSYDVKMKEKGDIPEGYSVSREKKERFSLILESASTNQTSMYLCASSLDRGPQPQHFGDGTRLSIL.

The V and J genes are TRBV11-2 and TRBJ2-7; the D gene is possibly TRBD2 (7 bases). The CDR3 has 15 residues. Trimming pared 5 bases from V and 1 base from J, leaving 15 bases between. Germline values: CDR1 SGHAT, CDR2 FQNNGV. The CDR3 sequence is CASSPLRGASYEQYF. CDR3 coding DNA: TGTGCCAGCAGCCCTCTCCGGGGGGCTTCCTACGAGCAGTACTTC. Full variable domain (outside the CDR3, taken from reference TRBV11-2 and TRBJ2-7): EAGVAQSPRYKIIEKRQSVAFWCNPISGHATLYWYQQILGQGPKLLIQFQNNGVVDDSQLPKDRFSAERLKGVDSTLKIQPAKLEDSAVYLCASSPLRGASYEQYFGPGTRLTVT.

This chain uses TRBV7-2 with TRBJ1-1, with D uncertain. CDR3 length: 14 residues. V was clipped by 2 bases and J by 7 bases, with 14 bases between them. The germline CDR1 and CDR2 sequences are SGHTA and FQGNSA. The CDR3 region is CASSLYARLDEAFF. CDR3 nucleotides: TGTGCCAGCAGCTTATATGCCCGTTTAGATGAAGCTTTCTTT.

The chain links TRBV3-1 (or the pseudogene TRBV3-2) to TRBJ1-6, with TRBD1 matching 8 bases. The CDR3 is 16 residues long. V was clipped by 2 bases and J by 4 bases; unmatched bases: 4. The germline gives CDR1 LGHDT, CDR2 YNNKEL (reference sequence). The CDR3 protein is CASSQYDRGYNSPLHF. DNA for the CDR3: TGTGCCAGCAGCCAATATGACAGGGGTTATAATTCACCCCTCCACTTT.

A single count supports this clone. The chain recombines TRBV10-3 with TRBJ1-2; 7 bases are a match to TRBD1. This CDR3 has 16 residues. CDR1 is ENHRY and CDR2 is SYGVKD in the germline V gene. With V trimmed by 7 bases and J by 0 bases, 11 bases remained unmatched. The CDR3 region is CAITPRTGPANYGYTF. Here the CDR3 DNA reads TGTGCCATCACCCCTCGGACAGGCCCAGCTAACTATGGCTACACCTTC.

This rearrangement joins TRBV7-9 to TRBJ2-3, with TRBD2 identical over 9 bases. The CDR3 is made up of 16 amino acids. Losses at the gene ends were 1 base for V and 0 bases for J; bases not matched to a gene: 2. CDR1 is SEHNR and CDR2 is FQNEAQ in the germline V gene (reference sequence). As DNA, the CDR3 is TGTGCCAGCAGCTTAGTAGCGGGGGCCAGCACAGATACGCAGTATTTT. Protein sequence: CASSLVAGASTDTQYF.

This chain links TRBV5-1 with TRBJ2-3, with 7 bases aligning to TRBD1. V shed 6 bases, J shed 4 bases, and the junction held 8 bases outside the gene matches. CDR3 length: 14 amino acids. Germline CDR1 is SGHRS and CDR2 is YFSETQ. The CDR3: CASTPDRSSDTQYF. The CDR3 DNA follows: TGCGCCAGCACCCCGGACAGGTCATCAGATACGCAGTATTTT.

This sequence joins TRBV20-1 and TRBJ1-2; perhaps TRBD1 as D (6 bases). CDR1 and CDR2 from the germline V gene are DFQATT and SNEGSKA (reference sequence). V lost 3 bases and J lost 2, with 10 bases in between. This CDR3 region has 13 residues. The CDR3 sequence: CSASWQGNYGYTF. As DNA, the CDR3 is TGCAGTGCTAGTTGGCAGGGGAACTATGGCTACACCTTC.